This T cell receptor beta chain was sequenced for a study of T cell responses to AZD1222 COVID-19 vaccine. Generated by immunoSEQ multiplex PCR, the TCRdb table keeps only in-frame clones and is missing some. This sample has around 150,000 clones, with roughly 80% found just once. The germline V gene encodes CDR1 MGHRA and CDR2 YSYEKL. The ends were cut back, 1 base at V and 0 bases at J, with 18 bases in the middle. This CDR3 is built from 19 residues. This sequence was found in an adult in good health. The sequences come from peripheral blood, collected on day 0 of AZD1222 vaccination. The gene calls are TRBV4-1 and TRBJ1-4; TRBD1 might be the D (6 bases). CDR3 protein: CASSQAVEGEIATNEKLFF. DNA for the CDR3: TGCGCCAGCAGCCAAGCCGTCGAGGGGGAAATCGCAACTAATGAAAAACTGTTTTTT.